The source of this T cell receptor beta chain is a study of OX40 agonist ivuxolimab in advanced cancers. Study-level points and caveats: Circulating CD4+ and CD8+ T cells showed clonal expansion by week 6 at 0.1 to 3.0 mg/kg. Clonal expansion among partial responders at 0.1-3.0 mg/kg ranked near the lowest.

Germline loops: CDR1 SGHNT, CDR2 YENEEA. This CDR3 has 12 residues. Trimming removed 0 bases at V and 3 bases at J, with 0 bases between. Points on this clone: Its specificity is not known.

Assay: immunoSEQ multiplex PCR; the TCRdb copy retains only in-frame clones and omits some. The sample has approximately 70,000 clones, around nine tenths seen once. The starting material was CD4+ or CD8+ T cells sorted from blood, obtained in a trial of the OX40 agonist ivuxolimab. This sequence joins TRBV11-3 and TRBJ1-3, with D uncertain. This TCR was sampled from an adult with an advanced solid tumor such as melanoma, head and neck, liver or kidney cancer. The CDR3 nucleotides are TGTGCCAGCAGCTTAGATGGAAACACCATATATTTT. Translation gives CASSLDGNTIYF.